This T cell receptor beta chain was profiled in a study of control samples from healthy donors and cancer patients. After removal of 3 bases from V and 2 bases from J, the junction contained 4 bases not matched to a gene. The V gene's germline CDR1 is SGHTA and CDR2 FQGNSA. The CDR3 runs 15 residues. Produced via immunoSEQ multiplex PCR; TCRdb's table is partial and in-frame only. The sample lists about 55,000 clones, roughly 87% occurring once. The chain links TRBV7-2 to TRBJ2-7; 10 bases fit TRBD1. The sample was blood. This TCR derives from a man aged 45-65 years in good health. The CDR3: CASSLIGTGAYEQYF. CDR3 bases: TGTGCCAGCAGCTTGATAGGGACAGGGGCCTACGAGCAGTACTTC.